This T cell receptor beta chain was profiled in a study of blood T cells in healthy people across ages. The CDR3 loop spans 13 amino acids. Germline lookup yields CDR1 LGHNA and CDR2 YSLEER. V was trimmed by 1 base and J by 8 bases, leaving 11 bases between them. Alongside a J-beta primer mix, a sample-barcoded 5' primer served in a second PCR lasting roughly 6 to 11 cycles. Each cDNA molecule carried a tag from a template-switch adaptor that contained 12 random nucleotides. TCRdb ran MiXCR on the 5' RACE reads and lists one entry per CDR3 protein. The table shows some 710,000 distinct CDR3 sequences, with approximately 22% occurring only once.

The chain has TRBV4-3 and TRBJ1-2; D uncertain. The TCR originated in a man aged 70-80 years in good health. The sample comprised blood. The CDR3, as DNA: TGCGCCAGCAGCCAAGGTTTTGGCTCCGGCTACACCTTC. Its translation: CASSQGFGSGYTF.